These 24 T cell receptor beta chains share one sample of origin, sequenced in a study of CD8 T cells in ankylosing spondylitis. TCRdb reprocessed the 5' RACE reads with MiXCR, giving one entry per CDR3 protein. This table has around 100,000 distinct CDR3 sequences, 24% appearing once. Sequences were obtained from synovial fluid, either unsorted or a sorted T cell fraction (not recorded which). The receptors originated from a male donor with ankylosing spondylitis.

This clonotype has only a few counts. V usage is TRBV29-1 and J usage is TRBJ2-1, with D perhaps matching TRBD1 (6 bases). Per the germline V gene, CDR1 is SQVTM and CDR2 is ANQGSEA. The CDR3 consists of 13 residues. Trimming pared 8 bases from V and 7 bases from J, leaving 18 bases between. The CDR3 reads CSPIVDRSNEQFF. The CDR3, as DNA: TGCAGCCCAATCGTCGACAGGAGTAATGAGCAGTTCTTC.

The V and J genes are TRBV4-1 and TRBJ1-2, with 10 positions matching TRBD1. The CDR3 covers 17 residues. Per the germline V gene, CDR1 is MGHRA and CDR2 is YSYEKL. V dropped 0 bases and J dropped 5; count of bases not matched to a gene: 9. CDR3 protein: CASSQESGTGEYYGYTF. The CDR3 DNA sequence: TGCGCCAGCAGCCAAGAGTCTGGGACAGGGGAATATTATGGCTACACCTTC.

CDR3 nucleotide sequence: TGTGCCAGCAGTCATCTGGGCGGGTCTGAAGCTTTCTTT. This codes for CASSHLGGSEAFF. The V and J genes are TRBV6-6 and TRBJ1-1; the D is unclear. CDR3 size: 13 residues. Germline V lookup: CDR1 MNHNY, CDR2 SVGAGI (reference sequence). V lost 5 bases to trimming and J lost 6 bases, with 13 bases between them.

This clonotype was seen more than once but under ten times. V and J are TRBV19 and TRBJ2-7; TRBD1 might be the D (5 bases). CDR1 and CDR2 (germline): LNHDA, SQIVND (reference sequence). CDR3 size: 14 residues. With 3 bases removed from V and 3 bases from J, the gap between germline ends came to 12 bases. CDR3 amino acids: CASSIRVDSYEQYV. CDR3 coding DNA: TGTGCCAGTAGTATTCGGGTCGACAGCTACGAGCAGTACGTC.

This clonotype has more than one count but fewer than ten. The chain carries TRBV6-4 and TRBJ1-6; D might be TRBD1 (5 bases). Deletions cut 2 bases from V and 2 bases from J, with 13 bases between. This CDR3 has 17 amino acids. The germline V gene encodes CDR1 MRHNA and CDR2 SNTAGT. The CDR3 DNA sequence: TGTGCCAGCAGTGACCCGACAGCGCCTCCCTATAATTCACCCCTCCACTTT. This codes for CASSDPTAPPYNSPLHF.

The rearrangement uses TRBV2 and TRBJ2-2; a possible D gene is TRBD2 (6 bases). CDR1 and CDR2 (germline): SNHLY, FYNNEI. Trimming took off 6 bases at V and 3 bases at J, with 17 bases between the two ends. The CDR3 contains 16 residues. The CDR3 region is CASSGGTVEYTGELFF. The CDR3 DNA reads as TGTGCCAGCAGCGGAGGGACCGTAGAGTACACCGGGGAGCTGTTTTTT.

The chain couples TRBV28 to TRBJ1-6; D unresolved. This CDR3 is built from 12 residues. The ends were cut back, 2 bases at V and 10 bases at J, with 6 bases in the middle. CDR1 and CDR2 (germline): MDHEN, SYDVKM. Written as DNA, the CDR3 is TGTGCCAGCAGTTTACTCGGGTCACCCCTCCACTTT. It specifies CASSLLGSPLHF.

The table lists this clonotype with a few counts. The chain carries TRBV4-1 and TRBJ2-2, with D tentatively TRBD1 (6 bases). CDR3 size: 15 residues. CDR1 is MGHRA, CDR2 YSYEKL, per germline. V shed 1 base and J shed 0 bases, with 6 bases lying between them. The CDR3 DNA follows: TGCGCCAGCAGCCAAGGGACAGCGAACACCGGGGAGCTGTTTTTT. The encoded protein is CASSQGTANTGELFF.

This clonotype came up once. The V call is TRBV7-9, the J call TRBJ2-1, with D possibly being TRBD2 (5 bases). The CDR3 spans 12 residues. Germline V gives CDR1 SEHNR, CDR2 FQNEAQ (reference sequence). With 10 bases removed from V and 7 bases from J, the gap between germline ends came to 14 bases. CDR3 sequence: CAIRARGNEQFF. CDR3 bases: TGTGCCATACGCGCTCGCGGGAATGAGCAGTTCTTC.

This clonotype occurred once. The chain couples TRBV5-1 to TRBJ1-6; TRBD1 matches 7 bases. The J segment lost 6 bases and the V segment lost 3 bases, leaving 3 bases of the junction unmatched. There are 14 residues in the CDR3. Germline assignment: CDR1 SGHRS and CDR2 YFSETQ. In DNA form, the CDR3 reads TGCGCCAGCAGCTCGACAGGGATTAATTCACCCCTCCACTTT. Amino acids: CASSSTGINSPLHF.

The chain joins TRBV20-1 to TRBJ2-7; D perhaps matches TRBD2 (7 bases). V shed 4 bases and J shed 6 bases, with 10 bases lying between them. Looked up from germline, CDR1 is DFQATT and CDR2 is SNEGSKA (reference sequence). The CDR3 runs to 11 residues. The CDR3 nucleotides are TGCAGTGCTAAGGGGGAGGGCGAGCAGTACGTC. Translating gives CSAKGEGEQYV.

This chain links TRBV18 with TRBJ1-6, with 7 bases matching TRBD1. The V gene's germline CDR1 is KGHSH and CDR2 LQKENI. J was trimmed by 9 bases and V by 3 bases; bases with no gene match: 8. The CDR3 runs to 15 residues. This CDR3 reads CASSPATGYGSPLHF. CDR3 DNA sequence: TGTGCCAGCTCACCCGCGACAGGGTACGGTTCACCCCTCCACTTT.

The J gene is TRBJ2-1, the V gene TRBV14; D might be TRBD2 (5 bases). This CDR3 is built from 16 residues. Germline V CDR1 and CDR2: SGHDN, FVKESK. Deletions cut 3 bases from V and 0 bases from J, with 12 bases between. CDR3: CASSHGSYSSYNEQFF. For the CDR3, the DNA is TGTGCCAGCAGCCATGGGAGTTACAGCTCCTACAATGAGCAGTTCTTC. The whole variable domain, remainder taken from reference TRBV14 and TRBJ2-1, is EAGVTQFPSHSVIEKGQTVTLRCDPISGHDNLYWYRRVMGKEIKFLLHFVKESKQDESGMPNNRFLAERTGGTYSTLKVQPAELEDSGVYFCASSHGSYSSYNEQFFGPGTRLTVL.

This clonotype was seen more than once but under ten times. The rearrangement uses TRBV20-1 and TRBJ1-5; a possible D gene is TRBD1 (5 bases). The CDR3 contains 14 residues. Trimming shortened V by 0 bases and J by 7 bases, and 13 bases separated the two germline ends. CDR1 and CDR2 from the germline V gene are DFQATT and SNEGSKA (reference sequence). DNA for the CDR3: TGCAGTGCTAGAGATGCGGGGGAAGGCCAGCCCCAGCATTTT. Translation: CSARDAGEGQPQHF.

J is TRBJ2-7 and V is TRBV7-9; D call uncertain. V was clipped by 5 bases and J by 2 bases, with 10 bases between them. Germline values: CDR1 SEHNR, CDR2 FQNEAQ (reference sequence). CDR3 length: 13 amino acids. The CDR3 sequence is CASSPVRTYEQYV. The CDR3 nucleotides read TGTGCCAGCAGCCCCGTGAGGACCTACGAGCAGTACGTC.

This clonotype was picked up a small number of times. V and J are TRBV7-2 and TRBJ2-7; TRBD2 matches at 9 bases. The CDR3 contains 15 residues. J lost 7 bases, V lost 2 bases, and 9 bases had no gene match. Germline-derived CDR1 and CDR2 are SGHTA and FQGNSA. In DNA form, the CDR3 reads TGTGCCAGCAGCTTACTAGCGGGAAACCCTTTGGAGCAGTACGTC. Protein: CASSLLAGNPLEQYV.

This clonotype appeared a few times. The chain links TRBV7-7 to TRBJ2-1, with no clear D. In germline, CDR1 is SSHAT, CDR2 FNYEAQ (reference sequence). CDR3 size: 14 residues. Trimming removed 1 base at V and 5 bases at J, with 9 bases between. CDR3 in amino acids: CASSLGQANNEQFF. The CDR3 DNA follows: TGTGCCAGCAGCTTAGGGCAGGCAAACAATGAGCAGTTCTTC.

The chain uses TRBV4-1 and TRBJ1-2; TRBD1 matches 9 bases. Trimming at V came to 0 bases and at J to 3 bases, leaving 2 bases not matched to a gene. Germline CDR1 MGHRA, CDR2 YSYEKL. The CDR3 runs 15 residues. The CDR3 nucleotides are TGCGCCAGCAGCCAAGAAAACAGGGGGCACTATGGCTACACCTTC. Amino acids: CASSQENRGHYGYTF.

The chain recombines TRBV9 with TRBJ2-5; D call uncertain. The germline gives CDR1 SGDLS, CDR2 YYNGEE. The V end was cut by 0 bases, the J end by 1 base, with 7 bases between. There are 14 residues in the CDR3. CDR3 in DNA: TGTGCCAGCAGCGTAGTGTCAGCCCAAGAGACCCAGTACTTC. Its protein is CASSVVSAQETQYF. Based on the CDR3 plus reference TRBV9 and TRBJ2-5, the full variable domain is DSGVTQTPKHLITATGQRVTLRCSPRSGDLSVYWYQQSLDQGLQFLIQYYNGEERAKGNILERFSAQQFPDLHSELNLSSLELGDSALYFCASSVVSAQETQYFGPGTRLLVL.

As for this clonotype: One junction end disagrees with the germline gene, perhaps due to a read error. The gene calls are TRBV27 and TRBJ2-4; no reliable D call. The CDR3 extends over 15 amino acids. Germline-derived CDR1 and CDR2 are MNHEY and SMNVEV (reference sequence). Written as DNA, the CDR3 is TGTGCCAGCAGTTTTGGCAGGATGGCCAGAAACATTCAGTACTTC. Translation: CASSFGRMARNIQYF.

The genes are TRBV7-2 and TRBJ1-6; D unresolved. With 2 bases removed from V and 7 bases from J, the gap between germline ends came to 12 bases. The germline gives CDR1 SGHTA, CDR2 FQGNSA. This CDR3 contains 15 residues. As DNA, the CDR3 is TGTGCCAGCAGCTTAATAGGCAGGTTGAATTCACCCCTCCACTTT. It specifies CASSLIGRLNSPLHF.

V usage is TRBV2 and J usage is TRBJ1-1; D is uncertain. V was cut by 4 bases and J by 3 bases, with 6 bases left in between. Germline loops: CDR1 SNHLY, CDR2 FYNNEI. This CDR3 region has 12 residues. The CDR3 DNA is TGTGCCAGCAGTGTCGTTGACACTGAAGCTTTCTTT. Amino acid sequence: CASSVVDTEAFF. Drawing the rest from reference TRBV2 and TRBJ1-1, the complete variable domain is EPEVTQTPSHQVTQMGQEVILRCVPISNHLYFYWYRQILGQKVEFLVSFYNNEISEKSEIFDDQFSVERPDGSNFTLKIRSTKLEDSAMYFCASSVVDTEAFFGQGTRLTVV.

The chain recombines TRBV6-1 with TRBJ2-7; D gene unclear. The ends were cut back, 1 base at V and 3 bases at J, with 7 bases in the middle. CDR1 and CDR2 (germline): MNHNS, SASEGT. There are 13 residues in the CDR3. The CDR3 is CASSEGWSYEQYV. The CDR3 DNA follows: TGTGCCAGCAGTGAAGGGTGGAGCTACGAGCAGTACGTC.

The rearrangement links TRBV20-1 to TRBJ2-3, with D unresolved. The CDR3 is 15 amino acids. CDR1 and CDR2 (germline): DFQATT, SNEGSKA (reference sequence). Trimming pared 0 bases from V and 4 bases from J, leaving 14 bases between. The CDR3 bases are TGCAGTGCTAGAGATCAGTGGAGAGGAGCAGATACGCAGTATTTT. This encodes CSARDQWRGADTQYF.